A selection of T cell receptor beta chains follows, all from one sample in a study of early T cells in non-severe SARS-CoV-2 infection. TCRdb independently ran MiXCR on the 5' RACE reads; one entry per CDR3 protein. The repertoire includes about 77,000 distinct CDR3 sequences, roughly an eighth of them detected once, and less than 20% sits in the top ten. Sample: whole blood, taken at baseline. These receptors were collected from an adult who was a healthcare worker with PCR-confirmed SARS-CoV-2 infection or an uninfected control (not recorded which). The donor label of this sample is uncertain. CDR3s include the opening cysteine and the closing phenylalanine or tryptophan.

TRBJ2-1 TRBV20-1 CSARLNIADEQFF
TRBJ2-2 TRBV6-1 CASMWGAGGELFF
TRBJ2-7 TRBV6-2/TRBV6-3 CASRRRFYEQYF
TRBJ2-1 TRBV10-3 CAISRASGGPTYNEQFF
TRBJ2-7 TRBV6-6 CASSRDAKAYEQYF
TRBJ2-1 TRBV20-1 CSKPGLAGLNEQFF
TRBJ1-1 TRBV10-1 CASSPDGFREYTEAFF
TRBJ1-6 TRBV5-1 CASSPGQPYNSPLHF
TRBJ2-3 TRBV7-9 CASSLEWRGKTGETDTQYF
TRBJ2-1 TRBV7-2 CASTYLGEGYNEQFF
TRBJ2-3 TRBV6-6 CASSGHTDTQYF
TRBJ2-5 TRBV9 CASSAYPGLADQETQYF
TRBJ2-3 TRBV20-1 CSGLHGRGTDTQYF
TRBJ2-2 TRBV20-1 CSARPLPVSGWTGELFF
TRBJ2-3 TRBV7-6 CASSRDFTDTQYF
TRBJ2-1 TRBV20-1 CSASGGSGEQFF
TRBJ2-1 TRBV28 CASSAATTNNEQFF
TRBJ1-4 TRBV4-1 CASSQDLRRDEKLFF
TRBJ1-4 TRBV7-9 CASSPGTAATNEKLFF
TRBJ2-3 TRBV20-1 CSASRGGSTDTQYF
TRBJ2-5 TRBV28 CASSPTGPRETQYF
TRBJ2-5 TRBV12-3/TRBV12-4 CASSLVEETQYF
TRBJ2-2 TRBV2 CASSENPSGTGELFF
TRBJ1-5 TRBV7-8 CASSFRGAPQHF
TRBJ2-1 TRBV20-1 CSASRTSGSYNEQFF
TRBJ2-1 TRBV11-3 CASSIGTRYNEQFF
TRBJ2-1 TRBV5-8 CASSLTSPSYNEQFF
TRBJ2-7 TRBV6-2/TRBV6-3 CASSRRPPASYEQYF
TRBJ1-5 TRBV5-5 CASSLIPGQAHQPQHF
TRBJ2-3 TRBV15 CATSRDWRSRGATDTQYF
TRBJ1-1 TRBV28 CASSSNPYRDRGWAFF
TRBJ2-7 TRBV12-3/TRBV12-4 CASSFKAHTNYEQYF
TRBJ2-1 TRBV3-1 CASSRTRSENEQFF
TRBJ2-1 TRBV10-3 CAIRGRDEQFF
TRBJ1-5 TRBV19 CASSRDRAGNQPQHF
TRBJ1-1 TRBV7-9 CASSSTTGGSGTEAFF
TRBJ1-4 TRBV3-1 CASSAGTGIEKLFF
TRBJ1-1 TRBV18 CASSPAMNTEAFF
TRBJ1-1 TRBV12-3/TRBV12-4 CASNTGVHTEAFF
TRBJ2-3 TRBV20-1 CSARVGDTQYF
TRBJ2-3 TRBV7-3 CASSQTSLVMDTQYF
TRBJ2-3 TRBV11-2 CAYGGVLDTQYF
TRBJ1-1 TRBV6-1 CASTPFKGANTEAFF
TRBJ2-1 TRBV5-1 CASSGTTTYNEQFF
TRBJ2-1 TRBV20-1 CSARGTSGGNHNEQFF
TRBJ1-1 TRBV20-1 CSAEQGAKTEAFF
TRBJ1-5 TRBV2 CASSDLGLNQPQHF
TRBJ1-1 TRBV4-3 CASSQERRATEAFF
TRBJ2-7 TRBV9 CASSPREDEQYF
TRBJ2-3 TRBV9 CASSVAVSTDTQYF
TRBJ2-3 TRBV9 CASSDGGGRNTDTQYF
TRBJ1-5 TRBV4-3 CASSQGASTVNQPQHF
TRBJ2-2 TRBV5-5 CASSLMAGSNTGELFF
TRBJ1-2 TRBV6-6 CASSYLGGQGYGYTF